A single sample is the source of the 31 T cell receptor beta chains below, sequenced in a study of T cell repertoires in cytomegalovirus infection (dated by TCRdb to about 2019). Sequenced on an Illumina HiSeq 1500. TCRdb cleaned the public reads at Q25 with fastp, built clones with MiXCR and kept in-frame beta chains. For every CDR3 protein sequence, its rows merge into one entry that carries the most common genes and DNA. This sample holds around 740,000 distinct CDR3 sequences; less than 40% were observed only once. The ten largest clonotypes hold more than 2.5% of the sample. The sequenced sample was PBMCs. These receptors were collected from a human donor in good health (CMV status not recorded). Some clones in this sample may be carry-over from other donors' samples.

V usage is TRBV7-2 and J usage is TRBJ2-7; 9 bases agree with TRBD2. CDR3 size: 17 residues. Unmatched junction bases numbered 8, after V lost 2 bases and J lost 0 bases. The germline gives CDR1 SGHTA, CDR2 FQGNSA. CDR3 in DNA: TGTGCCAGCAGCTTATTGTCTAGCGGGGCAAGCTCCTACGAGCAGTACTTC. Protein: CASSLLSSGASSYEQYF.

Concerning this clonotype itself: This sequence may be a read error, since a much larger clone differs from it by one base. The genes are TRBV6-2 or TRBV6-3 and TRBJ1-3; D possibly corresponds to TRBD1 (5 bases). The CDR3 totals 15 residues. V was trimmed by 5 bases and J by 8 bases, leaving 19 bases between them. The germline V gene encodes CDR1 MNHEY and CDR2 SVGEGT. This chain's CDR3 is CASSASDILEDTIYF. For the CDR3, the DNA is TGTGCCAGCAGTGCGTCGGACATCTTGGAGGACACCATATATTTT.

The chain uses TRBV27 and TRBJ2-5, with 15 bases lining up with TRBD2. The CDR3 has 20 amino acids. CDR1 is MNHEY, CDR2 SMNVEV, per germline (reference sequence). V gave up 8 bases and J gave up 4 bases; unmatched junction bases: 20. CDR3 coding DNA: TGTGCCAGCGCCCCTCGCCGGACTAGCGGGAGGGCCCTCGACGGAGAGACCCAGTACTTC. Its protein product is CASAPRRTSGRALDGETQYF.

The V call is TRBV25-1, the J call TRBJ1-2; 7 bases are a match to TRBD1. The CDR3 consists of 16 residues. V was pared by 1 base and J by 4 bases, with 9 bases of the junction left unmatched. Germline CDR1 MGHDK, CDR2 SYGVNS. The CDR3 DNA sequence: TGTGCCAGCAGTGAATCCTTTGGGACAGTGGTCTATGGCTACACCTTC. Protein product: CASSESFGTVVYGYTF.

V is TRBV6-5 and J is TRBJ1-1; D gene uncertain. Germline CDR1 and CDR2: MNHEY and SVGAGI. With 5 bases removed from V and 2 bases from J, the gap between germline ends came to 9 bases. The CDR3 is made up of 13 amino acids. The chain's CDR3 is CASSVEGNTEAFF. As DNA, the CDR3 is TGTGCCAGCAGTGTGGAGGGTAACACTGAAGCTTTCTTT.

This clonotype was found a few times. The V call is TRBV12-3 or TRBV12-4, the J call TRBJ2-1; 12 nucleotides align to TRBD2. Trimming cost V 4 bases and J 7 bases; bases outside gene matches: 11. The CDR3 runs to 17 residues. DNA for the CDR3: TGTGCCAGCAGTTCGCGAGGACTAGCGGGATATGGGAATGAGCAGTTCTTC. This codes for CASSSRGLAGYGNEQFF.

The chain recombines TRBV7-6 with TRBJ2-5; D unresolved. V lost 5 bases, J lost 2 bases, and 12 bases lay in between. Germline lookup yields CDR1 SGHVS and CDR2 FNYEAQ. This CDR3 region has 14 residues. CDR3 residues: CASSMEVMQETQYF. The CDR3 DNA reads as TGTGCCAGCAGCATGGAAGTCATGCAAGAGACCCAGTACTTC.

The chain carries TRBV28 and TRBJ2-2, with D perhaps matching TRBD1 (6 bases). CDR3 length: 15 residues. Trimming stripped 5 bases from V and 4 bases from J, with 14 bases between. The germline CDR1 and CDR2 sequences are MDHEN and SYDVKM. The DNA of the CDR3 is TGTGCCAGCAGTAGGACCACAGGGAGCACCGGGGAGCTGTTTTTT. Its translation: CASSRTTGSTGELFF. Full variable domain (remainder filled in from reference TRBV28 and TRBJ2-2): DVKVTQSSRYLVKRTGEKVFLECVQDMDHENMFWYRQDPGLGLRLIYFSYDVKMKEKGDIPEGYSVSREKKERFSLILESASTNQTSMYLCASSRTTGSTGELFFGEGSRLTVL.

The chain has TRBV20-1 and TRBJ1-1, with D possibly matching TRBD1 (5 bases). The CDR3 consists of 14 residues. The germline CDR1 and CDR2 sequences are DFQATT and SNEGSKA (reference sequence). V lost 6 bases to trimming and J lost 1 base, with 15 bases between them. The CDR3 sequence is CSAPGHIKNTEAFF. DNA for the CDR3: TGCAGTGCCCCTGGACACATAAAGAACACTGAAGCTTTCTTT.

The V call is TRBV24-1, the J call TRBJ1-2; 9 nucleotides match TRBD1. CDR3 length equals 16 residues. Germline values: CDR1 KGHDR, CDR2 SFDVKD. V trimming: 2 bases; J trimming: 2 bases; junction bases outside the gene matches: 5. CDR3 region: CATSDSMDRGNYGYTF. CDR3 bases: TGTGCCACCAGTGATTCAATGGACAGGGGAAACTATGGCTACACCTTC.

This clonotype showed up just a few times. The V and J genes are TRBV7-9 and TRBJ1-2; TRBD1 agrees at 7 bases. There are 13 residues in the CDR3. V was clipped by 5 bases and J by 8 bases; unmatched bases: 8. Germline CDR1 reads SEHNR; CDR2 reads FQNEAQ (reference sequence). CDR3 sequence: CASSIDRVNGYTF. CDR3 nucleotides: TGTGCCAGCAGCATCGACAGGGTAAACGGCTACACCTTC.

As concerns this clonotype: This may stem from a read error, because a much larger clone lies one nucleotide away. The rearrangement links TRBV25-1 to TRBJ1-1, with D maybe TRBD1 (5 bases). Germline V gene data show CDR1 as MGHDK and CDR2 as SYGVNS. V dropped 3 bases and J dropped 6 bases, with 14 bases sitting between them. The CDR3 has 14 residues. As DNA, the CDR3 is TGTGCCAGCAGTGATCAGGGCAGGGTTGCTGAAGCTTTCTTT. It yields the protein CASSDQGRVAEAFF. The full variable domain, in which reference TRBV25-1 and TRBJ1-1 provide the parts outside the CDR3, is EADIYQTPRYLVIGTGKKITLECSQTMGHDKMYWYQQDPGMELHLIHYSYGVNSTEKGDLSSESTVSRIRTEHFPLTLESARPSHTSQYLCASSDQGRVAEAFFGQGTRLTVV.

The V gene is TRBV28, the J gene TRBJ1-4; 8 nucleotides match TRBD1. The V gene end was trimmed by 6 bases and the J gene end by 6 bases; junction bases not matched to a gene: 6. CDR1 is MDHEN, CDR2 SYDVKM, per germline. This CDR3 spans 14 amino acids. The CDR3 here is CASRTTGVYEKLFF. Here the CDR3 DNA reads TGTGCCAGCAGGACGACAGGGGTATATGAAAAACTGTTTTTT.

This clonotype was seen only a few times. This chain joins TRBV5-6 and TRBJ2-5; D may correspond to TRBD1 or TRBD2 (5 bases each). The CDR3 consists of 16 residues. The germline V gene encodes CDR1 SGHDT and CDR2 YYEEEE. The V end lost 2 bases, the J end lost 1 base, and 15 bases lay between the germline ends. CDR3 sequence: CASSFEGYPIQETQYF. DNA for the CDR3: TGTGCCAGCAGCTTCGAGGGGTATCCGATCCAAGAGACCCAGTACTTC. The whole variable domain, remainder taken from reference TRBV5-6 and TRBJ2-5, is DAGVTQSPTHLIKTRGQQVTLRCSPKSGHDTVSWYQQALGQGPQFIFQYYEEEERQRGNFPDRFSGHQFPNYSSELNVNALLLGDSALYLCASSFEGYPIQETQYFGPGTRLLVL.

The J gene is TRBJ2-4, the V gene TRBV11-1; 7 nucleotides match TRBD1. Germline CDR1 is SGHAT and CDR2 is FQDESV (reference sequence). The CDR3 spans 14 residues. V lost 5 bases, J lost 4 bases, and 5 bases stayed unmatched. The CDR3 DNA reads TGTGCCAGCAGCCCCGGGACAGTTAAAAACATTCAGTACTTC. Protein product: CASSPGTVKNIQYF. Based on the CDR3 plus reference TRBV11-1 and TRBJ2-4, the full variable domain is EAEVAQSPRYKITEKSQAVAFWCDPISGHATLYWYRQILGQGPELLVQFQDESVVDDSQLPKDRFSAERLKGVDSTLKIQPAELGDSAMYLCASSPGTVKNIQYFGAGTRLSVL.

This clonotype came up a few times. The V gene is TRBV28, the J gene TRBJ1-2, with D perhaps TRBD1 (5 bases). Trimming removed 2 bases from V and 8 bases from J, with 12 bases in between. The CDR3 totals 13 residues. Germline assignment: CDR1 MDHEN and CDR2 SYDVKM. The chain's CDR3 is CASSLLTRGGYTF. DNA for the CDR3: TGTGCCAGCAGTTTACTTACCCGGGGCGGCTACACCTTC.

The chain links TRBV6-2 or TRBV6-3 to TRBJ2-7; 9 positions agree with TRBD1. This CDR3 contains 16 residues. After removal of 6 bases from V and 6 bases from J, the junction contained 15 bases not matched to a gene. Germline assignment: CDR1 MNHEY and CDR2 SVGEGT. CDR3 nucleotides: TGTGCCAGCAGGAACGGACAGGGGCCCCAAAGGCGCGAGCAGTACTTC. Its translation is CASRNGQGPQRREQYF.

V and J are TRBV5-1 and TRBJ2-1; D is perhaps TRBD1 (7 bases). This CDR3 contains 14 residues. From germline, CDR1 is SGHRS and CDR2 YFSETQ. Trimming left V 4 bases short and J 5 bases short, with 13 bases between. CDR3 DNA sequence: TGCGCCAGCAGCCGACAGGGCGGGGACAATGAGCAGTTCTTC. Translating it yields CASSRQGGDNEQFF.

Concerning this clonotype itself: The CDR3 does not close with the conserved phenylalanine or tryptophan, likely indicating a read error. V gene TRBV12-3 or TRBV12-4 combines with J gene TRBJ1-1; the D is unclear. There are 14 residues in the CDR3. The CDR3 DNA is TGTGCCAGCCGTTTGGGCGGTGGGGACACTGAAGCTTTCCTT. Translation gives CASRLGGGDTEAFL.

This clonotype was detected many times. This rearrangement joins TRBV7-2 to TRBJ2-3; unclear D gene. This CDR3 region has 14 residues. Germline V gives CDR1 SGHTA, CDR2 FQGNSA. Trimming cost V 4 bases and J 2 bases, with 10 bases left between them. CDR3 DNA: TGTGCCAGCAGCTGGAGACTCTCCACAGATACGCAGTATTTT. This encodes CASSWRLSTDTQYF.

In this sample, this clonotype turned up a few times. This chain joins TRBV28 and TRBJ2-2; 9 bases line up with TRBD2. Trimming removed 5 bases from V and 5 bases from J; junction bases left unmatched: 18. CDR1 and CDR2 (germline): MDHEN, SYDVKM. CDR3 size: 19 residues. This CDR3 is CASSVAISGSWGATGELFF. The CDR3 coding sequence is TGTGCCAGCAGTGTAGCCATTAGCGGGAGTTGGGGAGCGACCGGGGAGCTGTTTTTT.

This clonotype was recorded at least ten times. The rearrangement uses TRBV6-4 and TRBJ2-2; tentative D call: TRBD1 (5 bases). The germline CDR1 and CDR2 sequences are MRHNA and SNTAGT. Trimming stripped 3 bases from V and 3 bases from J, with 8 bases between. The CDR3 is 14 amino acids. The CDR3 region has the DNA TGTGCCAGCAGTGAACAACAGGACACCGGGGAGCTGTTTTTT. Its protein product is CASSEQQDTGELFF.

In regard to this clonotype: A junction end diverges from the germline sequence, so it may reflect a read error. The chain uses TRBV5-6 and TRBJ2-7, with 7 positions matching TRBD1. Germline V CDR1 and CDR2: SGHDT, YYEEEE. The CDR3 extends over 16 amino acids. DNA of the CDR3: TGTGCCAGCAGCATAGACAGGGTTTCGGTAGGATACGAGCAGTCCTTC. Translated: CASSIDRVSVGYEQSF.

In its sample, this clonotype was seen many times. The chain combines TRBV7-2 with TRBJ2-1, with TRBD2 matching 14 bases. The CDR3 has 16 residues. CDR1 is SGHTA, CDR2 FQGNSA, per germline. V trimming: 3 bases; J trimming: 8 bases; junction bases outside the gene matches: 6. CDR3 loop: CASSFRLAGGSDEQFF. As DNA, the CDR3 is TGTGCCAGCAGCTTCCGACTAGCGGGGGGGAGCGATGAGCAGTTCTTC.

Note on this clonotype: Because it lacks the conserved phenylalanine or tryptophan at the end, this CDR3 is likely a read error. This sequence joins TRBV28 and TRBJ2-2; 7 bases fit TRBD2. V lost 5 bases, J lost 3 bases, and 18 bases stayed unmatched. This CDR3 has 19 residues. Per the germline V gene, CDR1 is MDHEN and CDR2 is SYDVKM. The chain's CDR3 is CASSMGEGHLRIDTGELFL. The CDR3 DNA reads TGTGCCAGCAGTATGGGGGAGGGCCACCTTAGGATCGACACCGGGGAGCTGTTTTTG.

This clonotype was counted only a few times. V usage is TRBV7-9 and J usage is TRBJ1-1; D is ambiguous. Germline CDR1 is SEHNR and CDR2 is FQNEAQ (reference sequence). The CDR3 sequence is 16 residues long. Trimming removed 9 bases from V and 0 bases from J, with 20 bases in between. CDR3 in amino acids: CASGVTRPSMNTEAFF. In nucleotides, the CDR3 is TGTGCCAGTGGGGTCACAAGGCCCTCTATGAACACTGAAGCTTTCTTT.

V and J are TRBV12-3 or TRBV12-4 and TRBJ1-2; D is possibly TRBD1 (6 bases). Trimming removed 6 bases at V and 8 bases at J, with 16 bases between. This CDR3 comprises 13 residues. The CDR3 nucleotides read TGTGCCAGCAGCGACAGGCGCTTCAGCGGCTACACCTTC. Protein product: CASSDRRFSGYTF.

This clonotype was recorded many times. The chain links TRBV29-1 to TRBJ1-1; D uncertain. The V and J ends lost 0 bases and 5 bases respectively, with 7 bases between them. In germline, CDR1 is SQVTM, CDR2 ANQGSEA. The CDR3 has 12 residues. Here the CDR3 reads CSVEEGMTEAFF. The CDR3 DNA follows: TGCAGCGTTGAAGAAGGGATGACTGAAGCTTTCTTT.

This clonotype was seen a few times. This chain connects TRBV20-1 to TRBJ2-1, with 10 bases that match TRBD1. Germline V CDR1 and CDR2: DFQATT, SNEGSKA (reference sequence). Trimming took 0 bases from V and 7 from J; bases not matched to a gene: 9. The CDR3 runs 16 residues. The CDR3 DNA reads as TGCAGTGCTAGAGATCCGGGACAGGGGACGGGTAATGAGCAGTTCTTC. Protein: CSARDPGQGTGNEQFF.

The chain is built from TRBV7-3 and TRBJ2-3; D gene uncertain. V was clipped by 0 bases and J by 5 bases, with 6 bases between them. CDR3 size: 13 residues. Germline CDR1 and CDR2: SGHTA and FQGTGA. CDR3 nucleotides: TGTGCCAGCAGCTTAACCCAATTAGATACGCAGTATTTT. It translates to CASSLTQLDTQYF.

In this sample, this clonotype turned up a few times. The V and J genes are TRBV7-2 and TRBJ2-7; D is perhaps TRBD2 (5 bases). V was cut by 5 bases and J by 4 bases, with 18 bases left in between. Germline V gene lookup returns CDR1 SGHTA and CDR2 FQGNSA. This CDR3 is 15 amino acids long. As DNA, the CDR3 is TGTGCCAGCAGCGTATTTCCGGGTCCGGGGTACGAGCAGTACTTC. Protein product: CASSVFPGPGYEQYF.